The clone carrying this T cell receptor beta chain is medium-sized within its sample. Its antigen is undetermined. These data belong to a study of CD8 T cells in ankylosing spondylitis. Study conclusions and caveats: A motif of seven or eight highly homologous TCR beta variants was seen as apparently characteristic of ankylosing spondylitis blood.

This CDR3 is built from 16 residues. V shed 3 bases, J shed 5 bases, and the junction held 11 bases outside the gene matches. In germline, CDR1 is SGDLS, CDR2 YYNGEE. In making TCR beta libraries, quantitative 5'-RACE with molecular barcodes was used. TCRdb processed the 5' RACE reads anew with MiXCR; each CDR3 protein has one entry. This sample has approximately 24,000 distinct CDR3 sequences, with less than 3% found just once. V usage is TRBV9 and J usage is TRBJ2-3; 8 bases line up with TRBD2. The sequencing input was blood, either unsorted or a sorted T cell fraction (not recorded which). The origin of this receptor is a female donor with ankylosing spondylitis or in good health (not recorded which). CDR3 sequence (DNA): TGTGCCAGCAGCGAATTTTCGGGGGGGCCGGGAGATACGCAGTATTTT. Translation: CASSEFSGGPGDTQYF.